This T cell receptor (beta chain) was identified in a study of T cells in localized non-small cell lung cancer. V shed 5 bases and J 4 bases; nucleotides not matched to a gene: 6. The CDR3 sequence is 14 residues long. Germline V gives CDR1 SGHVS, CDR2 FQNEAQ. Study outcomes and limitations: The study found T cell clonality highest in uninvolved adjacent lung, above tumor.

The assay was immunoSEQ multiplex PCR, and TCRdb's table has in-frame clones only and misses some. The sample contains about 33,000 clones, around four fifths of which appear only once. On this clone itself: Its antigen remains unidentified.

The rearrangement uses TRBV7-8 and TRBJ2-7; the match to TRBD1 covers 9 bases. This clonotype was sampled from a male donor aged 60 or over with stage III squamous cell lung carcinoma. The sequencing here drew on peripheral blood, taken before any cancer treatment. The CDR3 reads CASSPGTGRYEQYF. The CDR3 DNA follows: TGTGCCAGCAGCCCGGGGACAGGGAGATACGAGCAGTACTTC.